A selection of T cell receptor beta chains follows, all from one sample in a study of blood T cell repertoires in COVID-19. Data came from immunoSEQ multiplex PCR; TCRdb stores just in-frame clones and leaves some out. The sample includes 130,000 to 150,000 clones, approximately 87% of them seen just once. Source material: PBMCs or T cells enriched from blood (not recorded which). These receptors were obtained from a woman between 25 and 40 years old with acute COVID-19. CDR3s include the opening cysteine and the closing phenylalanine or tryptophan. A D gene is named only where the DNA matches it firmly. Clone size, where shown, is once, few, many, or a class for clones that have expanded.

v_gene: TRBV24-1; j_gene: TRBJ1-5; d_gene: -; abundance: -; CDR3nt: TGTGCCACCAGTGACCCAGGAGAGGGGGATCAGCCCCAGCATTTT; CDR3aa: CATSDPGEGDQPQHF
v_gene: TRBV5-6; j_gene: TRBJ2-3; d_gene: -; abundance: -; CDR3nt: TGTGCCAGCAGTATGATACTCGGGAGCAGCACAGATACGCAGTATTTT; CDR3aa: CASSMILGSSTDTQYF
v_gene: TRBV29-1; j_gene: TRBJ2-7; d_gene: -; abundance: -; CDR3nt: TGCAGCGTTTTAATAACAGGGTACGAGCAGTACTTC; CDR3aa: CSVLITGYEQYF
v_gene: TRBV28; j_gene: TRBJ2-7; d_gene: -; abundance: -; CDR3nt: TGTGCCAGCAGTCCACCTGATTCCCCTCAGGACAGAGACTACTTC; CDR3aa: CASSPPDSPQDRDYF
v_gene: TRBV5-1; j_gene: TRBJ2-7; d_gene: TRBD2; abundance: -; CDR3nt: TGCGCCAGCAGCTTGGTCTCTAGCGGGGAGCAGTACTTC; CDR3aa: CASSLVSSGEQYF
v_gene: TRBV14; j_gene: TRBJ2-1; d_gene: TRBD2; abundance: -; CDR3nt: TGTGCCAGCAGCCAAGTCACTAGCGGGAGGCATGAGCAGTTCTTC; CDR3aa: CASSQVTSGRHEQFF
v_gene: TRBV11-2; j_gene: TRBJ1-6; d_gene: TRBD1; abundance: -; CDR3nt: TGTGCCAGCAGCTTAGATCATATCGGGACAGGGTTCGGCTCACCCCTCCACTTT; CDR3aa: CASSLDHIGTGFGSPLHF
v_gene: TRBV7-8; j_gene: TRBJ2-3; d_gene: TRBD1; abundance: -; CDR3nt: TGTGCCAGCAGCACTCGGACAGGATATGACACAGATACGCAGTATTTT; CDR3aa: CASSTRTGYDTDTQYF
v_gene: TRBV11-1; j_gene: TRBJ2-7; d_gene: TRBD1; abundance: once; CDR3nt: TGTGCCAGCAGCCTAATACCTACAGGGGGTTTGACCGAGCAGTACTTC; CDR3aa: CASSLIPTGGLTEQYF
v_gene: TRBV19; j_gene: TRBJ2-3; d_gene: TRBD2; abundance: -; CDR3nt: TGTGCCAGTTGTAGCGGGGGTACAGATACGCAGTATTTT; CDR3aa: CASCSGGTDTQYF
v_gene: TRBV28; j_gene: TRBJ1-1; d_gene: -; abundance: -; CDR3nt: TGTGCCAGCACAGGGGCAGCTGAAGCTTTCTTT; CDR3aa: CASTGAAEAFF
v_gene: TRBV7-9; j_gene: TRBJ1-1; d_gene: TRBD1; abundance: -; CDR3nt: TGTGCCAGCAGCTTAGGGGGACAGGGGGCTGAAGCTTTCTTT; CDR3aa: CASSLGGQGAEAFF
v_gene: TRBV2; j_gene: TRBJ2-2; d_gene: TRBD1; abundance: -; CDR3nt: TGTGCCAGCAAAAACTCCGGGACAGGGGGGACCGGGGAGCTGTTTTTT; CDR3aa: CASKNSGTGGTGELFF
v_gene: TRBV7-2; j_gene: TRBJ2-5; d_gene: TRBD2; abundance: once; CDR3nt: TGTGCCAGCAGCTCGGGACTAGCGGGAGGAGAGACCCAGTACTTC; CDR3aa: CASSSGLAGGETQYF
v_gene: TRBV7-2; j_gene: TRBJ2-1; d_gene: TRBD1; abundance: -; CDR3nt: TGTGCCAGCAGCTTACTGGGGACAGGCGGCAATGAGCAGTTCTTC; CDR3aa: CASSLLGTGGNEQFF
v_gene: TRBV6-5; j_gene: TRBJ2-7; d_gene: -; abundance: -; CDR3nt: TGTGCCAGCAGTTACTCGGGGCAAGGCTCGTACGAGCAGTACTTC; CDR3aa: CASSYSGQGSYEQYF
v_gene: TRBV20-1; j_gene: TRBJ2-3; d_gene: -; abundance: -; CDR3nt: TGCAGTGCTAGTGGGCTACTAGCAGATACGCAGTATTTT; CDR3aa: CSASGLLADTQYF
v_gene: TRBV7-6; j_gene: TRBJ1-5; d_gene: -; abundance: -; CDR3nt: TGTGCCAGCAGCGAAGGGTATCAGGGGCCCCAGCATTTT; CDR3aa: CASSEGYQGPQHF
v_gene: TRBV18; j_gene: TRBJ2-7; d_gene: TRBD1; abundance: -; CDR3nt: TGTGCCAGCTCGGGACAGGCTGCCCCCAACGAGCAGTACTTC; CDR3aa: CASSGQAAPNEQYF
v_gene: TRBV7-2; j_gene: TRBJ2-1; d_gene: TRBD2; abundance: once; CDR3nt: TGTGCCAGCAGCGTATTAGCGGGCCACTCCTACAATGAGCAGTTCTTC; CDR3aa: CASSVLAGHSYNEQFF
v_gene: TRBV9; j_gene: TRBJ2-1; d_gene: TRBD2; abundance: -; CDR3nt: TGTGCCAGCAGCCCAAGCGGGAGTGTGTATGAGCAGTTCTTC; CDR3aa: CASSPSGSVYEQFF
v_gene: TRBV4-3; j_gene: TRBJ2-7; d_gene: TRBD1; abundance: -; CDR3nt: TGCGCCAGCAGCTTACGACAGGGTGTCAACGAGCAGTACTTC; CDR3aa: CASSLRQGVNEQYF
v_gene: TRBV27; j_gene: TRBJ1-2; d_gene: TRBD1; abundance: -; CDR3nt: TGTGCCAGCACCGGGACAGGGGGCGCGAGTGGCTACACCTTC; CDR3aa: CASTGTGGASGYTF
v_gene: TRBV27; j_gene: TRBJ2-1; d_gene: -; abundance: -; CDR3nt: TGTGCCAGCAGCCCTTCGGGGATCTCCTACAATGAGCAGTTCTTC; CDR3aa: CASSPSGISYNEQFF
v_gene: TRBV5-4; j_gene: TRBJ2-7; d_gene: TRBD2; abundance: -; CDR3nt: TGTGCCAGCAGTCCCGGGGGGAAGCAGGGCTCCCACGAGCAGTACTTC; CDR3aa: CASSPGGKQGSHEQYF
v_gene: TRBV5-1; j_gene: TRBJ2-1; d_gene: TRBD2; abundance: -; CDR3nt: TGCGCCAGCCTGACTAGCGTCCCGAGGGACAATGAGCAGTTCTTC; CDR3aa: CASLTSVPRDNEQFF
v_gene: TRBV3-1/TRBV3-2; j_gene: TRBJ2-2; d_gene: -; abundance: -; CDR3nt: TGTGCCAGTCCCGACACGAACACCGGGGAGCTGTTTTTT; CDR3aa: CASPDTNTGELFF
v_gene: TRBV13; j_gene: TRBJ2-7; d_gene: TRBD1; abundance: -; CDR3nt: TGTGCCAGCAGCTTAGTAGGGGGCCCCAGCAACAACGACGAGCAGTACTTC; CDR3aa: CASSLVGGPSNNDEQYF
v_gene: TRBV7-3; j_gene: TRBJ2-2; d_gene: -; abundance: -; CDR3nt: TGTGCCAGCACCCTGGCAAGCGCGAACACCGGGGAGCTGTTTTTT; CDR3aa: CASTLASANTGELFF
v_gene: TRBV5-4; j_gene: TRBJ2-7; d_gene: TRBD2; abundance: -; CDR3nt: TGTGCCAGCAGCCTGGGACTAGGAATACCTTACGAGCAGTACTTC; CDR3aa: CASSLGLGIPYEQYF
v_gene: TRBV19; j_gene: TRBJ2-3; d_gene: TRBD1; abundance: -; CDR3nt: TGTGCCAGTAGTATCCTGACAGGGAACACAGATACGCAGTATTTT; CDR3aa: CASSILTGNTDTQYF
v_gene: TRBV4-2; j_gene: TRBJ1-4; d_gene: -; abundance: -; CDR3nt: TGTGCCAGCAGCCAAGATTTTATCAGTGAAAAACTGTTTTTT; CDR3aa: CASSQDFISEKLFF
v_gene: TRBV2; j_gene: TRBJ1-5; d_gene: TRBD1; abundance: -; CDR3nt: TGTGCCAGCAGTCGGACAGGGCAGGGGCCCCAGCATTTT; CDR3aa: CASSRTGQGPQHF
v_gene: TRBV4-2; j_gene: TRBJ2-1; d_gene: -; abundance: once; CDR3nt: TGTGCCAGCAGCCAAGACGTGGGTAGCGGAAAATACAATGAGCAGTTCTTC; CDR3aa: CASSQDVGSGKYNEQFF
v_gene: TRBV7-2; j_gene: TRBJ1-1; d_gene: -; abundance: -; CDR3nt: TGTGCCAGCAGCTGGCAGGTAAGGACTGAAGCTTTCTTT; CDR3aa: CASSWQVRTEAFF
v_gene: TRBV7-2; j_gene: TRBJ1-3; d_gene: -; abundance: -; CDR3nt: TGTGCCAGCAGCTTAGTCTCTGGAGTCTCAGGAAACACCATATATTTT; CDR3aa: CASSLVSGVSGNTIYF
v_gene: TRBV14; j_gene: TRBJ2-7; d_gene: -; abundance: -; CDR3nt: TGTGCCAGCAGCCCTACCCTCATAACAGGCGAGCAGTACTTC; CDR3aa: CASSPTLITGEQYF
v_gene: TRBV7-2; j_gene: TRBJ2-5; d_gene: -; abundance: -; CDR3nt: TGTGCCAGCACCCTGGGGGGGCTGGAGACCCAGTACTTC; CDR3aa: CASTLGGLETQYF
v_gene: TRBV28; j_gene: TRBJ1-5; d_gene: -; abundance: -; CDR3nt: TGTGCCAGCACCAAACCTGTAGTAATCAATCAGCCCCAGCATTTT; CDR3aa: CASTKPVVINQPQHF
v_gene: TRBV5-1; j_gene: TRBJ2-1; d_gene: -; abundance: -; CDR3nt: TGCGCCAGCAGCGGAGAGCCAAAGTCTGTGGATGAGCAGTTCTTC; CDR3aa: CASSGEPKSVDEQFF
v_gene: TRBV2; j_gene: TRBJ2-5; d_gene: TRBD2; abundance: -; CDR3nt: TGTGCCAGCAACGGGGGGGAAGAGACCCAGTACTTC; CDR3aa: CASNGGEETQYF
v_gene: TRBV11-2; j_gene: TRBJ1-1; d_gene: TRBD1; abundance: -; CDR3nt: TGTGCCAGCAGCTTAGCGGGACAGCTCAACACTGAAGCTTTCTTT; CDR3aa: CASSLAGQLNTEAFF
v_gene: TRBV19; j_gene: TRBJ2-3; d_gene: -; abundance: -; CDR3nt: TGTGCCAGTAGCTTTTCGGATACGCAGTATTTT; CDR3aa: CASSFSDTQYF
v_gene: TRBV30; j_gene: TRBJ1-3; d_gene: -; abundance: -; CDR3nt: TGTGCCTGGAGTTTTGGCTTCTCTGGAAACACCATATATTTT; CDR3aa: CAWSFGFSGNTIYF
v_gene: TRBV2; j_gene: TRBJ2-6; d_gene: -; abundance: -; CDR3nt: TGTGCCAGCAGTGCCCGGACTCGATCCACTGGGGCCAACGTCCTGACTTTC; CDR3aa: CASSARTRSTGANVLTF
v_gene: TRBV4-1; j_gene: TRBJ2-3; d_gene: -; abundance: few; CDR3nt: TGCGCCTCGAAGGCGGCGACTAGCACAGATACGCAGTATTTT; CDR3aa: CASKAATSTDTQYF
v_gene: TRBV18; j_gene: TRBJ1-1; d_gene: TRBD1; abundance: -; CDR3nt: TGTGCCAGCTCACGCACAGGGGACACTGAAGCTTTCTTT; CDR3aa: CASSRTGDTEAFF
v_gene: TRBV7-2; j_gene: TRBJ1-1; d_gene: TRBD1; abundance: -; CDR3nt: TGTGCCAGCAGCCCGGACAGGGAGAACACTGAAGCTTTCTTT; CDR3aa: CASSPDRENTEAFF
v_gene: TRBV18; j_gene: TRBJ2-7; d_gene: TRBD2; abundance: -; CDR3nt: TGTGCCAGCTCACATCCCGGGACTAGCGGGTCCTACGAGCAGTACTTC; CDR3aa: CASSHPGTSGSYEQYF
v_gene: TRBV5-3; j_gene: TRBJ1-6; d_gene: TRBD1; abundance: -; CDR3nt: TGTGCCAGAAGCTCACCCTTGACAGGGTGGAGTTCACCCCTCCACTTT; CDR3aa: CARSSPLTGWSSPLHF